This T cell receptor (beta chain) comes out of a study of T-cell reconstitution after alpha-beta-depleted transplantation in children. The CDR3 consists of 12 residues. V was pared by 2 bases and J by 8 bases, with 7 bases between. The germline V gene has CDR1 MNHEY and CDR2 SVGEGT. It was with unique molecular identifiers that the TCRbeta library was prepared. TCRdb reanalysed the PCR reads using MiXCR and keeps one entry per CDR3 protein. The data contain 450,000 to 500,000 distinct CDR3 sequences, roughly an eighth of them singletons. This clonotype has more than one count but fewer than ten. The sample in question was PBMCs from the stem cell graft donor, obtained from the stem cell graft. The receptor's source is a human donor who donated a stem cell graft to a child with combined immunodeficiency. The V gene is TRBV6-2 or TRBV6-3, the J gene TRBJ2-1; TRBD1 might be the D (5 bases). The CDR3 protein is CASSYPRDEQFF. CDR3 nucleotides: TGTGCCAGCAGTTACCCCAGGGATGAGCAGTTCTTC.